Below, 5 T cell receptor beta chains from the same sample are listed, as sequenced in a study of blood T cell repertoires in COVID-19 (dated by TCRdb to about 2020). Library prep was done by the immunoSEQ multiplex PCR assay. TCRdb re-hosts the immuneACCESS table, in-frame sequences only. Its copies lack some clones; in the studies checked, an unresolved V gene accounts for under half of them, and the cause for the rest is not known. This sample has 250,000 to 350,000 clones in its table, and approximately 83% of those were observed once. Approximately 4% of the sample is in the top ten clones. Sequenced sample: PBMCs or T cells enriched from blood (not recorded which). The receptors derive from a woman aged 30 to 39 who had recovered from COVID-19.

The chain combines TRBV19 with TRBJ2-7, with 7 bases that match TRBD2. V lost 8 bases and J lost 6; bases outside the gene matches: 4. This CDR3 has 11 amino acids. The germline V gene has CDR1 LNHDA and CDR2 SQIVND (reference sequence). The DNA for the CDR3 is TGTGCCAGTGGACTAGGACCCGAGCAGTACTTC. Its protein is CASGLGPEQYF.

The rearrangement joins TRBV7-2 to TRBJ2-5, with TRBD1 matching 7 bases. This CDR3 is built from 18 residues. The germline gives CDR1 SGHTA, CDR2 FQGNSA. V dropped 4 bases and J dropped 2; count of bases not matched to a gene: 16. CDR3 sequence reads: CASSSPLQTGAWQETQYF. In DNA form, the CDR3 reads TGTGCCAGCAGCTCCCCCCTCCAAACAGGGGCCTGGCAAGAGACCCAGTACTTC.

The V gene is TRBV27, the J gene TRBJ1-2; D is perhaps TRBD1 (5 bases). V was trimmed by 0 bases and J by 8 bases, leaving 16 bases between them. Germline assignment: CDR1 MNHEY and CDR2 SMNVEV (reference sequence). This CDR3 has 15 residues. The CDR3 protein is CASSLSVSGAGGYTF. CDR3 coding DNA: TGTGCCAGCAGTTTATCGGTCTCCGGGGCGGGAGGCTACACCTTC.

This clone was seen a few times. V and J are TRBV5-1 and TRBJ2-3; 7 bases fit TRBD1. Per the germline V gene, CDR1 is SGHRS and CDR2 is YFSETQ. V dropped 4 bases and J dropped 0; count of bases not matched to a gene: 8. The CDR3 extends over 16 amino acids. The CDR3 sequence: CASSRDRTISTDTQYF. DNA for the CDR3: TGCGCCAGCAGCCGGGACAGAACAATTAGCACAGATACGCAGTATTTT.

The chain links TRBV25-1 to TRBJ1-4; a weak D match, TRBD1 (5 bases). Trimming took 0 bases from V and 6 from J, leaving 17 bases between them. This CDR3 region has 17 residues. CDR1 MGHDK and CDR2 SYGVNS come from the germline V gene. DNA of the CDR3: TGTGCCAGCAGTGAATATAACAAGGGGCAGTGGGATGAAAAACTGTTTTTT. Its translation: CASSEYNKGQWDEKLFF.